These T cell receptor beta chains were read from a single sample in a study of control samples from healthy donors and cancer patients. Some clones are missing from TCRdb's copy, which holds only in-frame ones; the method was immunoSEQ multiplex PCR. The table records 50,000 to 75,000 clones, around 91% of them present only once. The sequenced sample was PBMCs. The receptors stem from a man in his fifties or sixties with colorectal cancer. Both conserved end residues are part of each CDR3. The D gene is left open where the match is weak. Some rows mark clone size as missing; the rest say once, few, many or name a class of expanded clone.

V: TRBV5-5; J: TRBJ2-2; D: NA; size: NA; DNA: TGTGCCAGCGAGGGGACCGGGGAGCTGTTTTTT; CDR3: CASEGTGELFF
V: TRBV6-6; J: TRBJ1-1; D: NA; size: NA; DNA: TGTGCCAGCAGATCAAGAGGGAACACTGAAGCTTTCTTT; CDR3: CASRSRGNTEAFF
V: TRBV7-8; J: TRBJ2-7; D: NA; size: NA; DNA: TGTGCCAGCACCTCCTCGGGGGCGATATACGAGCAGTACTTC; CDR3: CASTSSGAIYEQYF
V: TRBV7-2; J: TRBJ2-5; D: NA; size: NA; DNA: TGTGCCAGCAGCCCGGGCCAAACAGTGACCCAGTACTTC; CDR3: CASSPGQTVTQYF
V: TRBV4-1; J: TRBJ2-3; D: TRBD2; size: NA; DNA: TGCGCCAGCAGCCAAGATTACAGCGGGGGGCCAGATACGCAGTATTTT; CDR3: CASSQDYSGGPDTQYF
V: TRBV5-1; J: TRBJ1-6; D: NA; size: NA; DNA: TGCGCCAGCAGCTTGATTAACCTAAATTCACCCCTCCACTTT; CDR3: CASSLINLNSPLHF
V: TRBV10-1; J: TRBJ1-1; D: NA; size: NA; DNA: TGCGCCAGCAGTGAGTCGTCAGGGGAAGCTTTCTTT; CDR3: CASSESSGEAFF
V: TRBV4-1; J: TRBJ2-3; D: NA; size: NA; DNA: TGCGCCAGCAGCCAAAGTGGCCGGGGGCGAGGCACAGATACGCAGTATTTT; CDR3: CASSQSGRGRGTDTQYF
V: TRBV27; J: TRBJ1-1; D: NA; size: few; DNA: TGTGCCAGCAGTTTGGGGCAGAGCCTAAACACTGAAGCTTTCTTT; CDR3: CASSLGQSLNTEAFF
V: TRBV4-1; J: TRBJ1-5; D: TRBD1; size: NA; DNA: TGCGCCAGCAGCCAAGATTGGCAGGGGGAGGGCAATCAGCCCCAGCATTTT; CDR3: CASSQDWQGEGNQPQHF
V: TRBV4-2; J: TRBJ1-4; D: NA; size: NA; DNA: TGTGCCAGCAGCCAAGATCGACTTATCGGGGAAAAACTGTTTTTT; CDR3: CASSQDRLIGEKLFF
V: TRBV10-2; J: TRBJ2-1; D: TRBD1; size: NA; DNA: TGCGCCAGCAGTCAGGGACAGCACTTACAGTTCTTC; CDR3: CASSQGQHLQFF
V: TRBV5-1; J: TRBJ1-2; D: NA; size: NA; DNA: TGCGCCAGCAGCTTGAGTGGGGGCTCATATGGCTACACCTTC; CDR3: CASSLSGGSYGYTF
V: TRBV11-2; J: TRBJ1-1; D: NA; size: NA; DNA: TGTGCCAGCAGCTTAGGTGGCCAGGGCTTGGGAGGAGCTTTCTTT; CDR3: CASSLGGQGLGGAFF